This T cell receptor beta chain was recorded in a study of blood T cell repertoires in COVID-19. On the study more broadly: Collection of acute and convalescent COVID-19 samples took place in the United States, Italy and Spain. From T cells, B-cell-depleted T cells, or PBMCs came the material, which was cDNA or gDNA.

V was pared by 2 bases and J by 5 bases, with 4 bases of the junction left unmatched. Looked up from germline, CDR1 is MNHEY and CDR2 is SVGEGT. The CDR3 totals 16 residues. In the original workflow: Researchers report that nucleated cell counts were estimated from reference gene primer amplification. The data were produced by immunoSEQ multiplex PCR, yet TCRdb's version contains in-frame clones alone and is incomplete. Clone size and V and J calls were adopted from that table, with D and trimming inferred from the DNA. The table lists around 65,000 clones, 70% to 85% of them singletons. V gene TRBV6-2 or TRBV6-3 combines with J gene TRBJ2-5; 14 nucleotides line up with TRBD2. This clonotype was obtained from an elderly woman with active or convalescent COVID-19. Sample: peripheral blood. The CDR3 DNA follows: TGTGCCAGCAGTTACGGGACTAGCGGGGGTAGGGAGACCCAGTACTTC. As protein: CASSYGTSGGRETQYF.